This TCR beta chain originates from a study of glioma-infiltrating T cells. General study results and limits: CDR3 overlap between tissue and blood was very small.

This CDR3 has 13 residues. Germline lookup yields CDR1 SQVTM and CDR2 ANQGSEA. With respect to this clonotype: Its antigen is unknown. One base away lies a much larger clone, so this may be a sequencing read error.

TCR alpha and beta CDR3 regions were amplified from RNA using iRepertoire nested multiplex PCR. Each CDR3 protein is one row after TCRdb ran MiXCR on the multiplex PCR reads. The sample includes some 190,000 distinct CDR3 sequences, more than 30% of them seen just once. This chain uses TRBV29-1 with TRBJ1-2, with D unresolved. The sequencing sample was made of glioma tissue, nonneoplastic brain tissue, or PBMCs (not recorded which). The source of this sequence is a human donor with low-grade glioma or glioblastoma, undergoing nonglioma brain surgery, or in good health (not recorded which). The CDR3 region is CSVEDLRVGGCTF. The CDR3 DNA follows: TGCAGCGTTGAAGATCTTCGGGTGGGTGGCTGCACCTTC.